Listed here are 14 T cell receptor beta chains from one sample, sequenced in a study of blood T cells in healthy people across ages. For the second PCR, which ran for about 6 to 11 cycles, a sample-barcoded 5' primer and a J-beta primer mix were used. TCRdb reprocessed the 5' RACE reads with MiXCR, giving one entry per CDR3 protein. Here the sample spans nearly 800,000 distinct CDR3 sequences, roughly three fifths being singletons. Sequencing was performed on blood. The receptors here all came from a middle-aged man in good health.

The CDR3 loop reads CSARTSGGAEETQFF. The CDR3 region has the DNA TGCAGTGCGCGAACTAGCGGGGGGGCGGAAGAGACCCAGTTCTTC. This chain joins TRBV20-1 and TRBJ2-5, with 13 positions matching TRBD2. With the DNA end fitting TRBJ2-1 better, the J assignment may be wrong. Germline CDR1 DFQATT, CDR2 SNEGSKA (reference sequence). CDR3 length: 15 amino acids.

J is TRBJ1-5 and V is TRBV15; perhaps TRBD1 as D (5 bases). Deletions cut 0 bases from V and 6 bases from J, with 12 bases between. The germline V gene encodes CDR1 LNHNV and CDR2 YYDKDF (reference sequence). CDR3 length equals 15 residues. This CDR3 is CATSRDGGYSQPQHF. For the CDR3, the DNA is TGTGCCACCAGCAGAGATGGGGGGTATAGTCAGCCCCAGCATTTT. Drawing the rest from reference TRBV15 and TRBJ1-5, the complete variable domain is DAMVIQNPRYQVTQFGKPVTLSCSQTLNHNVMYWYQQKSSQAPKLLFHYYDKDFNNEADTPDNFQSRRPNTSFCFLDIRSPGLGDTAMYLCATSRDGGYSQPQHFGDGTRLSIL.

As for this clonotype: One end of the junction is discordant with germline, which a read error may explain. V gene TRBV12-3 or TRBV12-4 combines with J gene TRBJ2-7; D is perhaps TRBD1 (5 bases). CDR3 length: 16 amino acids. The CDR3 DNA sequence: TGTGCCGGCAGTAACCCAGCTCAGGGTTATAGTGGAAGCCAGTACTTC. This sequence encodes CAGSNPAQGYSGSQYF.

The chain has TRBV5-1 and TRBJ2-3; TRBD2 agrees at 8 bases. This CDR3 comprises 16 residues. Germline V gene sequence: CDR1 SGHRS, CDR2 YFSETQ. Germline trimming cut 0 bases from V and 2 bases from J; bases unmatched to any gene: 5. The CDR3 nucleotides are TGCGCCAGCAGCTTGGAAAGCGGGGGCACCACAGATACGCAGTATTTT. This codes for CASSLESGGTTDTQYF.

This clonotype was detected a few times. The V gene is TRBV3-1, the J gene TRBJ2-7; D uncertain. The V gene's germline CDR1 is LGHDT and CDR2 YNNKEL (reference sequence). With 1 base removed from V and 3 bases from J, the gap between germline ends came to 10 bases. CDR3 length equals 14 residues. Here the CDR3 DNA reads TGTGCCAGCAGCCAAGGAGCCGTCCTCTACGAGCAGTACTTC. Protein: CASSQGAVLYEQYF.

This clonotype has at least ten counts. J is TRBJ2-7 and V is TRBV5-1, with TRBD2 matching 7 bases. The CDR3 covers 14 residues. The V gene's germline CDR1 is SGHRS and CDR2 YFSETQ. The trim removed 1 base at V and 4 bases at J, leaving 5 bases unmatched. CDR3 coding DNA: TGCGCCAGCAGCTTGAGGGGCGGGAGTTACGAGCAGTACTTC. Encoded protein: CASSLRGGSYEQYF.

To note about this clonotype: Germline is not matched at one junction end, which may reflect a read error. The chain links TRBV4-2 to TRBJ1-3; 11 bases agree with TRBD1. Per germline, CDR1 LGHNA and CDR2 YNFKEQ. The length of the CDR3 is 17 residues. CDR3 nucleotides: TGTGCCAGCAGCCAAGGGGTTCCGGGACAGGGGGGAAACACCACATATTTT. Protein product: CASSQGVPGQGGNTTYF.

V and J are TRBV6-9 and TRBJ1-2; D unclear. CDR3 length: 16 residues. V shed 5 bases and J shed 4 bases, with 20 bases lying between them. Germline CDR1 reads MNHGY; CDR2 reads SVAAGI. CDR3 DNA sequence: TGTGCCAGCAGTGCCCTGTCGACGGGCTTTGGCTATGGCTACACCTTC. This translates into CASSALSTGFGYGYTF.

To note about this clonotype: A junction boundary mismatches the germline segment, possibly from a read error. V usage is TRBV7-2 and J usage is TRBJ2-2; no reliable D call. The DNA end lines up better with TRBJ1-4; the J call may be wrong. The CDR3 extends over 15 amino acids. The germline gives CDR1 SGHTA, CDR2 FQGNSA. DNA of the CDR3: TGCGCCAGCAGCTTAGCCCCAGGCCCGAATGAAAAACTGTTTTTT. Translating gives CASSLAPGPNEKLFF.

The genes are TRBV28 and TRBJ1-4, with 7 nucleotides matching TRBD1. CDR1 MDHEN and CDR2 SYDVKM come from the germline V gene. The CDR3 spans 14 residues. The trim removed 6 bases at V and 0 bases at J, leaving 1 base unmatched. CDR3 coding DNA: TGTGCCAGCAGACAGGGGCCAACTAATGAAAAACTGTTTTTT. Translation gives CASRQGPTNEKLFF.

This clonotype was counted between two and nine times. The chain recombines TRBV29-1 with TRBJ2-6; D is possibly TRBD1 (6 bases). The CDR3 extends over 14 amino acids. Germline loops: CDR1 SQVTM, CDR2 ANQGSEA. The germline V and J ends were trimmed by 5 bases and 0 bases, with 8 bases remaining between them. In DNA form, the CDR3 reads TGCAGCGTTACACAGGGCTCTGGGGCCAACGTCCTGACTTTC. Translating gives CSVTQGSGANVLTF.

This clonotype was counted a single time. The V call is TRBV29-1, the J call TRBJ2-1; 8 bases agree with TRBD2. With V trimmed by 4 bases and J by 0 bases, 5 bases remained unmatched. The CDR3 is 15 amino acids. Germline values: CDR1 SQVTM, CDR2 ANQGSEA. CDR3 coding DNA: TGCAGCGTTGGAACGGGACTAGGCTCCTACAATGAGCAGTTCTTC. Translated: CSVGTGLGSYNEQFF.

The chain couples TRBV6-1 to TRBJ1-2; D is unclear. Looked up from germline, CDR1 is MNHNS and CDR2 is SASEGT. This CDR3 is built from 14 residues. V gave up 6 bases and J gave up 4 bases, with 15 bases separating them. The DNA for the CDR3 is TGTGCCAGCAGCCCCTCCCAAACCCTCTATGGCTACACCTTC. Protein: CASSPSQTLYGYTF.

The V call is TRBV20-1, the J call TRBJ1-4, with 7 bases aligning to TRBD1. CDR1 DFQATT and CDR2 SNEGSKA come from the germline V gene (reference sequence). The CDR3 totals 12 residues. The CDR3 DNA reads as TGCAAAGCGACAGGGAGTAATGAAAAACTGTTTTTT. It is translated as CKATGSNEKLFF.